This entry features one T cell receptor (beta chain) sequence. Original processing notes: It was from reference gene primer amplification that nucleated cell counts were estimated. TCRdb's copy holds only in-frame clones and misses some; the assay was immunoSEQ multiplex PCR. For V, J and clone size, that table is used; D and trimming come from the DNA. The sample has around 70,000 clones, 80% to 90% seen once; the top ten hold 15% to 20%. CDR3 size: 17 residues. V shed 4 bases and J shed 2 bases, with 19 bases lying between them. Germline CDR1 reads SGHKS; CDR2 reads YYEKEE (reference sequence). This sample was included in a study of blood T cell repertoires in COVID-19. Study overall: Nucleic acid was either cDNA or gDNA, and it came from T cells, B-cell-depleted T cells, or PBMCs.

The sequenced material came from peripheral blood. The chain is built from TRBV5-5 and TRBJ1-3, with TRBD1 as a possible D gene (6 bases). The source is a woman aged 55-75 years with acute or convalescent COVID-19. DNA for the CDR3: TGTGCCAGCAGCCCCGGACAGTCTAGTCGTCCTGGAAACACCATATATTTT. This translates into CASSPGQSSRPGNTIYF.